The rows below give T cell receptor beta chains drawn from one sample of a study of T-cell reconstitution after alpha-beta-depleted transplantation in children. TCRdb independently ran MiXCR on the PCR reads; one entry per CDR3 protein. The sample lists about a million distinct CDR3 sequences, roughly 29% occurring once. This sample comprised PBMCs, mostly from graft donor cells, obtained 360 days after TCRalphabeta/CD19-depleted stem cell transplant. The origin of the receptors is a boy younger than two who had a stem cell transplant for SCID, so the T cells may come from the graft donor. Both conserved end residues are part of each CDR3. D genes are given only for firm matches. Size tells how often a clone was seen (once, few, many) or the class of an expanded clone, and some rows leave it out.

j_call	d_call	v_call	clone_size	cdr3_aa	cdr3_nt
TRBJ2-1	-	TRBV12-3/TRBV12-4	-	CASSLVLAAEQFF	TGTGCCAGCAGTTTAGTTCTAGCAGCTGAGCAGTTCTTC
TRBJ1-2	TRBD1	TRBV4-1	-	CASSQETGAHGYTF	TGCGCCAGCAGCCAAGAGACAGGGGCCCACGGCTACACCTTC
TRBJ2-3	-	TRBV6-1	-	CASGGAGTDTQYF	TGTGCCAGCGGGGGGGCGGGGACAGATACGCAGTATTTT
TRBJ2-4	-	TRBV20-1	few	CSAPQGVGLAKNIQYF	TGCAGTGCTCCCCAGGGAGTCGGCCTAGCCAAAAACATTCAGTACTTC
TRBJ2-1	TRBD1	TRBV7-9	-	CASSLKGDRYNEQFF	TGTGCCAGCAGCTTAAAGGGGGACAGATACAATGAGCAGTTCTTC
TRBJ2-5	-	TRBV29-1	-	CSVAGGRETQYF	TGCAGCGTTGCTGGGGGGCGGGAGACCCAGTACTTC
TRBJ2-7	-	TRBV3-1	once	CASSQVGQQYF	TGTGCCAGCAGCCAAGTCGGGCAGCAGTACTTC
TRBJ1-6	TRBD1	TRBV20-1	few	CSARRGTGVISPLHF	TGCAGTGCTAGAAGGGGGACAGGGGTAATTTCACCCCTCCACTTT
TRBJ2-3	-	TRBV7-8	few	CASSLAVFTDTQYF	TGTGCCAGCAGCTTAGCGGTGTTCACAGATACGCAGTATTTT
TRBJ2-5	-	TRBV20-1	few	CSAVAPETQYF	TGCAGTGCCGTAGCACCAGAGACCCAGTACTTC
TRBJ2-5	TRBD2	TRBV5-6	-	CASSPGFSVGRETTQYF	TGTGCCAGCAGCCCTGGTTTTTCCGTCGGGAGGGAAACGACCCAGTACTTC
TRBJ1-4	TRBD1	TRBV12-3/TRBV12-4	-	CASSPTGRGNEKLFF	TGTGCCAGCAGTCCGACAGGGCGGGGTAATGAAAAACTGTTTTTT
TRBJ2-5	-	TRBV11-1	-	CASSLGASPGETQYF	TGTGCCAGCAGCTTAGGTGCCAGCCCGGGAGAGACCCAGTACTTC
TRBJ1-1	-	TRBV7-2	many	CASSLGAGPNTEAFF	TGTGCCAGCAGCTTAGGGGCAGGGCCGAACACTGAAGCTTTCTTT
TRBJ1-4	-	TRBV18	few	CASSPAPTGTNEKLFF	TGTGCCAGCTCACCAGCACCAACAGGAACTAATGAAAAACTGTTTTTT
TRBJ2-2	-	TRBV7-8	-	CASSIESSVVGGELFF	TGTGCCAGCAGCATCGAATCAAGCGTGGTGGGGGGGGAGCTGTTTTTT
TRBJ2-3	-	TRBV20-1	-	CSAHLSRDTQYF	TGCAGTGCCCACCTCTCCCGGGATACGCAGTATTTT
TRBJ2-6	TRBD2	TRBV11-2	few	CASSQGLAGLRAGANVLTF	TGTGCCAGCAGCCAGGGACTAGCGGGGTTAAGGGCTGGGGCCAACGTCCTGACTTTC
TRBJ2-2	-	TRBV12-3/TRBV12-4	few	CASSFLGLAGELFF	TGTGCCAGCAGTTTTCTCGGCTTGGCCGGGGAGCTGTTTTTT
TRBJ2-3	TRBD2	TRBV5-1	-	CASSYRTSFPDTQYF	TGCGCCAGCAGCTACCGGACTAGCTTCCCAGATACGCAGTATTTT
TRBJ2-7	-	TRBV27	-	CASSLLAGIGEQYF	TGTGCCAGCAGTTTATTGGCAGGAATTGGCGAGCAGTACTTC
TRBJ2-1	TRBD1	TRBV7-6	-	CASSWRTGYYEQFF	TGTGCCAGCAGCTGGCGGACAGGGTATTATGAGCAGTTCTTC
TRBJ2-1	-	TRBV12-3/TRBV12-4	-	CASSLAGPGDEQFF	TGTGCCAGCAGTTTAGCGGGGCCGGGGGATGAGCAGTTCTTC
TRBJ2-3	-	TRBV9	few	CASSVGARGNTDTQYF	TGTGCCAGCAGCGTAGGTGCGAGAGGGAACACAGATACGCAGTATTTT
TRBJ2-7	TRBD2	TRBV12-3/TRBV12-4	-	CASRRGIYEQYF	TGTGCCAGCAGGCGGGGGATCTACGAGCAGTACTTC
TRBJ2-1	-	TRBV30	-	CAWSRPGTINEQFF	TGTGCCTGGAGTCGACCCGGGACCATCAATGAGCAGTTCTTC
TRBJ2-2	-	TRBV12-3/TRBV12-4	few	CASSLLLRPNTGELFF	TGTGCCAGCAGTTTACTACTTAGGCCCAACACCGGGGAGCTGTTTTTT
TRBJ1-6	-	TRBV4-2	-	CASSQNGEISYNSPLHF	TGTGCCAGCAGCCAAAACGGGGAGATCTCCTATAATTCACCCCTCCACTTT
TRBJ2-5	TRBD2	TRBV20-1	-	CSARDGERGQETQYF	TGCAGTGCTAGAGATGGAGAGCGGGGCCAAGAGACCCAGTACTTC
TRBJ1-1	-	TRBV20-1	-	CSASNKQGRGGSEAFF	TGCAGTGCCAGTAATAAACAAGGACGGGGGGGATCTGAAGCTTTCTTT
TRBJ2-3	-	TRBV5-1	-	CASSTGGAGDTQYF	TGCGCCAGCAGCACCGGAGGGGCGGGAGATACGCAGTATTTT
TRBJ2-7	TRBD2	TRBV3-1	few	CASSQSGGFYEQYF	TGTGCCAGCAGCCAAAGCGGGGGGTTCTACGAGCAGTACTTC
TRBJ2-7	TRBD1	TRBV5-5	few	CASQGTGGRNEQYF	TGTGCCAGCCAGGGGACAGGGGGCAGAAACGAGCAGTACTTC
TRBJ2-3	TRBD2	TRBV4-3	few	CASSHGTSGVLGADTQYF	TGCGCCAGCAGCCACGGGACTAGCGGGGTCCTTGGGGCAGATACGCAGTATTTT
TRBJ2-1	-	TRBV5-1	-	CASSLLYPGVVSNEQFF	TGCGCCAGCAGCTTGCTGTATCCGGGGGTAGTTAGTAATGAGCAGTTCTTC
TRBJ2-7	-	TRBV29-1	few	CSAGQNIYEQYF	TGCAGCGCTGGACAGAACATCTACGAGCAGTACTTC
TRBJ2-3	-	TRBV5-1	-	CASSLTMRTDTQYF	TGCGCCAGCAGCTTGACGATGAGAACAGATACGCAGTATTTT
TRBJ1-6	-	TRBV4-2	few	CASSRPLRGPLHF	TGTGCCAGCAGCCGACCGTTACGGGGGCCCCTCCACTTT
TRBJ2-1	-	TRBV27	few	CASSFGGWPYNEQFF	TGTGCCAGCAGTTTCGGCGGGTGGCCCTACAATGAGCAGTTCTTC
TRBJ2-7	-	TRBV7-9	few	CASSGPGLPPYEQYF	TGTGCCAGCAGCGGGCCCGGACTCCCACCCTACGAGCAGTACTTC
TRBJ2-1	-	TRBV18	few	CASSFFVDEQFF	TGTGCCAGCTCTTTCTTTGTTGATGAGCAGTTCTTC
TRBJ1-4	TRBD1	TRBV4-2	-	CASRAGTGSGTNEKLFF	TGTGCCAGCAGGGCCGGGACAGGGTCGGGCACTAATGAAAAACTGTTTTTT
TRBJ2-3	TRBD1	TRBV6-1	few	CASRERGLLSTDTQYF	TGTGCCAGCAGAGAAAGGGGGCTCCTAAGCACAGATACGCAGTATTTT
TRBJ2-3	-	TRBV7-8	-	CASSLNSRGWRGILRIGTDTQYF	TGTGCCAGCAGCTTAAATAGCAGGGGCTGGCGGGGAATATTGAGGATCGGCACAGATACGCAGTATTTT